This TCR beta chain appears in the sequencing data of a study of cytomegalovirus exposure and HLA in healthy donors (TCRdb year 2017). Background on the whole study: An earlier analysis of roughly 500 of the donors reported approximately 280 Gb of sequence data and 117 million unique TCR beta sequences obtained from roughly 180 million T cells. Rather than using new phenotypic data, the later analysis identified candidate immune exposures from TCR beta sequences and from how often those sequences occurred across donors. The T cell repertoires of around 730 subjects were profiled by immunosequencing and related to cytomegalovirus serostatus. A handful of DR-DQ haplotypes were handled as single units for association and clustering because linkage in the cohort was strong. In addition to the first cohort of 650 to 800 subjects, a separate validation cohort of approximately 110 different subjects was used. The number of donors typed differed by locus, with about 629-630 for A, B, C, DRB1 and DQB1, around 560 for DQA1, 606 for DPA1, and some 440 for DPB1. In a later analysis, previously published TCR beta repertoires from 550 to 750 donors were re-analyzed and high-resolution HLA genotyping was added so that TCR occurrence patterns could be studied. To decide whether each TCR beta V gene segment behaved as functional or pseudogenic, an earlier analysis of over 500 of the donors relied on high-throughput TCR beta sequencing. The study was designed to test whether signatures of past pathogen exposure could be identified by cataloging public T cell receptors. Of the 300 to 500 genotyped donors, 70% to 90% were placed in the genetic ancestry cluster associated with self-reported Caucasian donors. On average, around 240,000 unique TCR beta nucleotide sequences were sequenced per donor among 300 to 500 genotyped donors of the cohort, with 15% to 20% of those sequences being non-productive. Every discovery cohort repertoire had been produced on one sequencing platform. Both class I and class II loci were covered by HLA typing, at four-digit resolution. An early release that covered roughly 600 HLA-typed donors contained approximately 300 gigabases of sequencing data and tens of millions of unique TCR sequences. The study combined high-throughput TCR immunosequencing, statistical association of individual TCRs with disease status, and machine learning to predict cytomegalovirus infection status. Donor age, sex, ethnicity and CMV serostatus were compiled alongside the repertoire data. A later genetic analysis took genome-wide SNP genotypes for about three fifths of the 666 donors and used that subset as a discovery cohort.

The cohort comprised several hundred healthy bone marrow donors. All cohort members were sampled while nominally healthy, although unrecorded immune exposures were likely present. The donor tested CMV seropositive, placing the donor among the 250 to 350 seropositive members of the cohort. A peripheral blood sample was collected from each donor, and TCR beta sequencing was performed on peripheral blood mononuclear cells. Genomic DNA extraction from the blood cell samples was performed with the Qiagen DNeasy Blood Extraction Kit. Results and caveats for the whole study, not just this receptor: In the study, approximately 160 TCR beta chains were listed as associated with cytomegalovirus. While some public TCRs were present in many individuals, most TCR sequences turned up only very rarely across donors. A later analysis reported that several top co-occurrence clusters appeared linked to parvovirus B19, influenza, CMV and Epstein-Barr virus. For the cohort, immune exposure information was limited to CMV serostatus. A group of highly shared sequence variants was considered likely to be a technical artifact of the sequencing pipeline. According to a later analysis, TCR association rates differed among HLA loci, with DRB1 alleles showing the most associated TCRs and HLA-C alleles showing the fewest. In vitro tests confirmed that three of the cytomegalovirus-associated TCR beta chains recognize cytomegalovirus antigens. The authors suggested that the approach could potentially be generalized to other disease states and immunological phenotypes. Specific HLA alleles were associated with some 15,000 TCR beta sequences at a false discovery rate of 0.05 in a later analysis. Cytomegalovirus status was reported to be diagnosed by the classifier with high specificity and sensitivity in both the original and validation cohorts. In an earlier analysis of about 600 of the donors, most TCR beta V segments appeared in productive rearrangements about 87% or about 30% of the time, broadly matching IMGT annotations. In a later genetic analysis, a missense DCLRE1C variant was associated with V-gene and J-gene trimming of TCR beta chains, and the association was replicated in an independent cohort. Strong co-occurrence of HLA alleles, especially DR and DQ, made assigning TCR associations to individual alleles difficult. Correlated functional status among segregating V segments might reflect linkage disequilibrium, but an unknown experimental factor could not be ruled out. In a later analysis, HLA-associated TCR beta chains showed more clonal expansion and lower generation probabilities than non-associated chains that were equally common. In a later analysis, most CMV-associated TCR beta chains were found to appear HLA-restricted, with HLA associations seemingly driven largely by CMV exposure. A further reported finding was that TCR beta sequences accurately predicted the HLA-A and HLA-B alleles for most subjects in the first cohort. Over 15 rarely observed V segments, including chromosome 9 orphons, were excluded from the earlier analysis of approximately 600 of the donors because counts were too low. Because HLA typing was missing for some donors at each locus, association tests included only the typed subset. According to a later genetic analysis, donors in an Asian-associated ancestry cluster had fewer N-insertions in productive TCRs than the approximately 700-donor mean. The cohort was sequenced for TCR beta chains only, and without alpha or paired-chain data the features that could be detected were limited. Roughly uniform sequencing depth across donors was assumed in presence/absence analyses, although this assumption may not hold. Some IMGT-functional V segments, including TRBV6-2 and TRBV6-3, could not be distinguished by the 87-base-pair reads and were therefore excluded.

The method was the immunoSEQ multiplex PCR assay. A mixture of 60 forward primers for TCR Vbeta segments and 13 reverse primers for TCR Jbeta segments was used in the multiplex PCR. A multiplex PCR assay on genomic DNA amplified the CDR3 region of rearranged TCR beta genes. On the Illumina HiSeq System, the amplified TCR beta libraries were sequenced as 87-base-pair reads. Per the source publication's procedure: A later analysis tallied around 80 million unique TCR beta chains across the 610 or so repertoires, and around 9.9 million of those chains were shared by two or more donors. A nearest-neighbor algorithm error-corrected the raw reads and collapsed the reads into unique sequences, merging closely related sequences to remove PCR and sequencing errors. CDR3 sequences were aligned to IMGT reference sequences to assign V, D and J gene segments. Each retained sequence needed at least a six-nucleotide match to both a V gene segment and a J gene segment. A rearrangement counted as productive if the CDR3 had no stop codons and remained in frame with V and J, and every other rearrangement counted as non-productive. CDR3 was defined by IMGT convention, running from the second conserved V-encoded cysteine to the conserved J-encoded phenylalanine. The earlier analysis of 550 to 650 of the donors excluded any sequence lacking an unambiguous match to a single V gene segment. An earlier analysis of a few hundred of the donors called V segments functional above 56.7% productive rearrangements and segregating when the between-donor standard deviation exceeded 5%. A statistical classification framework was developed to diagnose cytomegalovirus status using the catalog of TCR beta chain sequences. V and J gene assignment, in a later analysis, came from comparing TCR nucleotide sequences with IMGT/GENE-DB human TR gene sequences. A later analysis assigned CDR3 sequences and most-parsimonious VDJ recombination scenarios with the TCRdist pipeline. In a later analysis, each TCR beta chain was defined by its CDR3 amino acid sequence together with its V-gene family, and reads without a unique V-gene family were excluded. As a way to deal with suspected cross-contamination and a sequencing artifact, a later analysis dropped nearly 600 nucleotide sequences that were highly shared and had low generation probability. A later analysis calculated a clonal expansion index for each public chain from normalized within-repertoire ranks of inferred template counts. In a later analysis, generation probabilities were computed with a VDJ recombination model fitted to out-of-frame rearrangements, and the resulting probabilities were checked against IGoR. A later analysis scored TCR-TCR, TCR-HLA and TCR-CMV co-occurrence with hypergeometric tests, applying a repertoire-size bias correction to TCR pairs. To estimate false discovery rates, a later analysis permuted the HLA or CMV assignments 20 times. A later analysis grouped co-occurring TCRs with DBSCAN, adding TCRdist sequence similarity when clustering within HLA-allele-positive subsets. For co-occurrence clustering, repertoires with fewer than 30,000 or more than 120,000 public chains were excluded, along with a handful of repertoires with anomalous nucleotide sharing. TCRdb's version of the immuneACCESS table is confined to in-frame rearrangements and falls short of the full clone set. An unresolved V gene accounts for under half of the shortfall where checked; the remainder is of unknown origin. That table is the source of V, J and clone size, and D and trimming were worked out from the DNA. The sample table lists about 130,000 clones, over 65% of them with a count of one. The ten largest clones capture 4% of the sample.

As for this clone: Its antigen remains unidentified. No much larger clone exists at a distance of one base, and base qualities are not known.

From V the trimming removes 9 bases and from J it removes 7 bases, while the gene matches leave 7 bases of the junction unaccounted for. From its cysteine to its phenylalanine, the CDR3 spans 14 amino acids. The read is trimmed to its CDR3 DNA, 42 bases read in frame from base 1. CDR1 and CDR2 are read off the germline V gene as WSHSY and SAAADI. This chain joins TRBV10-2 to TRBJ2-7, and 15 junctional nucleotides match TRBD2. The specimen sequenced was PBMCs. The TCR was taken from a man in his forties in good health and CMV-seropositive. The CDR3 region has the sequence CASRTSGRAGEQYF. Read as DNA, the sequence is TGCGCCAGTCGGACTAGCGGGAGGGCTGGGGAGCAGTACTTC.